This T cell receptor beta chain was captured in a study of T cell responses to AZD1222 COVID-19 vaccine. For the study at large: Whether given at about 4 or about 12 weeks, second doses were pooled. Broader study findings: Every sample of the repertoires postdated the peak T cell response. Seropositive AZD1222 recipients at baseline numbered only six or seven.

For this clone: Its matching antigen is unknown.

From germline, CDR1 is MNHEY and CDR2 SVGEGT. CDR3 size: 13 residues. V was shortened by 4 bases and J by 5 bases, with 12 bases between the two germline ends. TCRdb keeps only in-frame clones here, not all; method: immunoSEQ multiplex PCR. This table holds about 130,000 clones, 88% found once. The chain links TRBV6-2 or TRBV6-3 to TRBJ2-7; a weak D match, TRBD2 (6 bases). Sample: peripheral blood, taken on day 0 of AZD1222 vaccination. The TCR sequence derives from an adult in good health. The CDR3 DNA follows: TGTGCCAGCAGTTTATCGGGGGTGGACGAGCAGTACTTC. Translation gives CASSLSGVDEQYF.